This entry lists 11 T cell receptor beta chains sequenced from one sample in a study of T-cell reconstitution after alpha-beta-depleted transplantation in children. Preparation of the TCRbeta library was carried out with unique molecular identifiers. One entry per CDR3 protein results from TCRdb running MiXCR on the PCR reads. Of about 140,000 distinct CDR3 sequences listed, about 9% are singletons. This specimen was PBMCs, mostly from graft donor cells, taken 180 days after TCRalphabeta/CD19-depleted stem cell transplant. These receptor sequences come from a female patient aged 2 to 10 who had a stem cell transplant for congenital amegakaryocytic thrombocytopenia, so the T cells may come from the graft donor.

The chain carries TRBV4-2 and TRBJ2-1; no reliable D call. Germline V gene data show CDR1 as LGHNA and CDR2 as YNFKEQ. The V end lost 2 bases, the J end lost 0 bases, and 20 bases lay between the germline ends. CDR3 length: 19 amino acids. The CDR3 reads CASSQTHGRAGSSYNEQFF. The CDR3 DNA reads TGTGCCAGCAGCCAAACACACGGTCGCGCTGGCAGCTCCTACAATGAGCAGTTCTTC.

This clonotype appeared many times. The rearrangement uses TRBV29-1 and TRBJ2-7, with TRBD1 matching over 11 bases. Germline V gene lookup returns CDR1 SQVTM and CDR2 ANQGSEA. V lost 4 bases and J lost 4; bases outside the gene matches: 3. This CDR3 contains 13 residues. The CDR3 nucleotides read TGCAGCGTTGTGGGACAGGGGGGTTACGAGCAGTACTTC. Translated, it gives CSVVGQGGYEQYF.

V gene TRBV18 combines with J gene TRBJ1-1; D is uncertain. Germline CDR1 reads KGHSH; CDR2 reads LQKENI. Trimming pared 1 base from V and 1 base from J, leaving 7 bases between. The CDR3 is made up of 14 amino acids. Here the CDR3 reads CASSPRQANTEAFF. The CDR3 DNA is TGTGCCAGCTCACCACGGCAAGCGAACACTGAAGCTTTCTTT. Using reference TRBV18 and TRBJ1-1 for the parts outside the CDR3, the full variable domain is NAGVMQNPRHLVRRRGQEARLRCSPMKGHSHVYWYRQLPEEGLKFMVYLQKENIIDESGMPKERFSAEFPKEGPSILRIQQVVRGDSAAYFCASSPRQANTEAFFGQGTRLTVV.

Comment on this clonotype: This could be a read error, since a much larger clone is one nucleotide away. The gene calls are TRBV12-3 or TRBV12-4 and TRBJ2-1, with TRBD2 identical over 14 bases. The CDR3 consists of 15 residues. V was pared by 10 bases and J by 10 bases, with 12 bases of the junction left unmatched. The CDR3 sequence is CATRKTSGGAVEQFF. The CDR3 DNA reads as TGTGCCACCAGGAAGACTAGCGGGGGGGCTGTGGAGCAGTTCTTC.

The chain recombines TRBV23-1 with TRBJ2-5; D is tentatively TRBD1 or TRBD2 (5 bases each). TRBV23-1 qualifies as an ORF whose function is uncertain. The V gene lost 4 bases and the J gene lost 3 bases, with 15 bases spanning the gap. The CDR3 covers 15 residues. This CDR3 is CASSPRRGPEETQYF. DNA for the CDR3: TGCGCCAGCAGTCCACGAAGGGGACCCGAAGAGACCCAGTACTTC.

This clonotype was counted many times. This sequence joins TRBV6-2 or TRBV6-3 and TRBJ2-4; 7 bases fit TRBD2. This CDR3 is 15 amino acids long. J lost 0 bases, V lost 6 bases, and 5 bases had no gene match. Germline values: CDR1 MNHEY, CDR2 SVGEGT. The CDR3 sequence: CASRAAGLAKNIQYF. CDR3 DNA: TGTGCCAGCAGAGCAGCGGGACTAGCCAAAAACATTCAGTACTTC.

At least ten counts were recorded for this clonotype. The rearrangement uses TRBV5-5 and TRBJ2-3; D gene uncertain. The germline CDR1 and CDR2 sequences are SGHKS and YYEKEE (reference sequence). The CDR3 covers 14 residues. The V end lost 2 bases, the J end lost 2 bases, and 9 bases lay between the germline ends. CDR3 sequence: CASSLRDNTDTQYF. The CDR3 DNA is TGTGCCAGCAGCTTACGCGACAACACAGATACGCAGTATTTT.

This clonotype was found many times. The rearrangement links TRBV12-3 or TRBV12-4 to TRBJ2-1; D is uncertain. The CDR3 runs 11 residues. V lost 2 bases and J 4 bases, leaving 0 bases between the germline ends. CDR3 DNA sequence: TGTGCCAGCAGTTTATACAATGAGCAGTTCTTC. Translation gives CASSLYNEQFF.

This clonotype was counted ten times or more. This chain links TRBV20-1 with TRBJ2-1; TRBD2 aligns across 9 bases. The CDR3 consists of 15 residues. The germline gives CDR1 DFQATT, CDR2 SNEGSKA (reference sequence). V trimming: 3 bases; J trimming: 9 bases; junction bases outside the gene matches: 12. CDR3 sequence (DNA): TGCAGTGCTAGCGTCCTTAGGCTAGCGGGAACTGAGCAGTTCTTC. This translates into CSASVLRLAGTEQFF.

This clonotype has ten or more counts. This rearrangement joins TRBV24-1 to TRBJ2-3; 7 bases fit TRBD1. Germline-derived CDR1 and CDR2 are KGHDR and SFDVKD. J gave up 1 base and V 3 bases, and 6 bases lay outside the gene matches. The CDR3 totals 16 residues. The CDR3 DNA reads as TGTGCCACCAGTGATAGGGACAGAAAAGGCACAGATACGCAGTATTTT. Amino acids: CATSDRDRKGTDTQYF.

There are a few counts of this clonotype. This sequence joins TRBV2 and TRBJ2-2; possible D gene TRBD2, 6 bases. Trimming removed 6 bases from V and 1 base from J, with 15 bases in between. In germline, CDR1 is SNHLY, CDR2 FYNNEI. This CDR3 has 16 amino acids. CDR3 sequence: CASRGYAGMNTGELFF. The CDR3 DNA reads as TGTGCCAGCAGAGGATATGCGGGAATGAACACCGGGGAGCTGTTTTTT.